The present TCR beta chain was sequenced within a study of blood T cell repertoires in COVID-19. Study as a whole: The origin of the acute and convalescent COVID-19 samples was the United States, Italy and Spain. PBMCs, B-cell-depleted T cells, or T cells provided the cDNA or gDNA that made up the material.

Germline V gene data show CDR1 as MGHRA and CDR2 as YSYEKL. V lost 0 bases and J 6 bases, leaving 11 bases between the germline ends. The CDR3 has 15 residues. In the study's own analysis: From reference gene primer amplification, estimates of nucleated cell counts were derived. Sequenced by immunoSEQ multiplex PCR; TCRdb stores in-frame clones only, minus some. V, J and clone size are taken as reported in that table, and D and trimming were inferred from the DNA itself. The sample includes under 300,000 clones, 65% to 80% of them seen just once. The sequencing input was peripheral blood. The clonotype was recovered from a middle-aged woman with active or convalescent COVID-19. The chain uses TRBV4-1 and TRBJ1-4; D possibly corresponds to TRBD1 (5 bases). CDR3 bases: TGCGCCAGCAGCCAAGATGTGGTAGGGGATGAAAAACTGTTTTTT. Its translation is CASSQDVVGDEKLFF.